This T cell receptor beta chain was recovered during a study of T cell responses to AZD1222 COVID-19 vaccine. Study conclusions and caveats: Vaccination with two AZD1222 doses was followed by a rise in Spike-specific TCR breadth and depth. It was only five to seven AZD1222 recipients who were seropositive at baseline.

V shed 5 bases and J 2 bases; nucleotides not matched to a gene: 6. The CDR3 sequence is 14 residues long. CDR1 is ENHRY and CDR2 is SYGVKD in the germline V gene. A word on this clone: Its antigen remains unknown.

Only in-frame clones appear in the TCRdb table, and some are missing; sequencing was by immunoSEQ multiplex PCR. The data hold roughly 100,000 clones, with about 90% observed a single time. The material was peripheral blood, obtained on day 0 of AZD1222 vaccination. This chain uses TRBV10-3 with TRBJ2-7; 7 bases line up with TRBD1. The source of this sequence is an adult in good health. Here the CDR3 reads CAISSGDRPYEQYV. The CDR3 region has the DNA TGTGCCATCAGTAGTGGGGACAGACCCTACGAGCAGTACGTC.